Below are 2 T cell receptor beta chains sequenced from a single sample in a study of T and B cells in COVID-19 patients. TRB rearrangements were amplified by multiplex PCR with BIOMED2 TRB-A/B primers. TCRdb reanalysed the multiplex PCR reads using MiXCR and keeps one entry per CDR3 protein. The table lists 20,000 to 25,000 distinct CDR3 sequences, about 31% of them singletons, with roughly 2.1% in the top ten. TRB was amplified from around 250-460 ng of blood genomic DNA. Material: blood. Receptors originate from a human donor who had recovered from COVID-19.

This clonotype was observed a handful of times. The chain couples TRBV30 to TRBJ1-1; D not certain. The germline gives CDR1 GTSNPN, CDR2 SVGIG (reference sequence). Trimming stripped 0 bases from V and 1 base from J, with 9 bases between. The CDR3 length is 14 residues. The CDR3 nucleotides read TGTGCCTGGAGTGTAAACAGACGGAACACTGAAGCTTTCTTT. It translates to CAWSVNRRNTEAFF.

This clonotype occurred a few times. This sequence joins TRBV6-5 and TRBJ1-2; D call uncertain. This CDR3 has 15 amino acids. V was trimmed by 5 bases and J by 6 bases, leaving 19 bases between them. CDR1 and CDR2 (germline): MNHEY, SVGAGI. CDR3 amino acids: CASSEATGFLDGYTF. The CDR3, as DNA: TGTGCCAGCAGTGAAGCAACCGGATTTTTAGATGGCTACACCTTC.